Below are 27 T cell receptor beta chains sequenced from a single sample in a study of molecular identifiers for immune sequencing clone quantification. From the PCR reads, TCRdb called clonotypes with MiXCR, one entry per CDR3 protein. The table has about 40,000 distinct CDR3 sequences, roughly 20% seen once. The material sequenced was naive CD8+ T cells from blood, with Jurkat cell RNA spiked in. Subset defined: FACS-sorted CD8+CD4-CCR7+CD45RA+ naive T cells. The receptors come from a human donor in good health. Some libraries in this study had Jurkat cell RNA spiked in.

This clonotype was seen repeatedly, ten times or more. Sequence at one end of the junction differs from germline and may be a read error. The gene calls are TRBV7-2 and TRBJ2-3; 12 nucleotides agree with TRBD2. The CDR3 spans 16 residues. In germline, CDR1 is SGHTA, CDR2 FQGNSA. The CDR3 sequence: CVSSPRLAGASDTQYF. The CDR3 bases are TGTGTCAGCAGCCCCCGACTAGCGGGAGCCTCGGATACGCAGTATTTT.

V and J are TRBV20-1 and TRBJ2-1, with 12 bases identical to TRBD2. The J segment lost 8 bases and the V segment lost 6 bases, leaving 8 bases of the junction unmatched. This CDR3 has 14 residues. Germline V lookup: CDR1 DFQATT, CDR2 SNEGSKA (reference sequence). The CDR3: CSAESRLAGDEQFF. In DNA form, the CDR3 reads TGCAGTGCCGAGAGCCGACTAGCGGGAGATGAGCAGTTCTTC.

This clonotype was detected ten times or more. This chain uses TRBV27 with TRBJ2-3; D is ambiguous. CDR1 is MNHEY, CDR2 SMNVEV, per germline (reference sequence). Trimming left V 7 bases short and J 4 bases short, with 9 bases between. The CDR3 runs 12 residues. The CDR3 loop reads CASTAPPDTQYF. The CDR3 DNA follows: TGTGCCAGCACGGCCCCTCCAGATACGCAGTATTTT.

This clonotype was seen at least ten times. The chain links TRBV25-1 to TRBJ2-1, with D possibly TRBD2 on 5 matching bases. Germline CDR1 is MGHDK and CDR2 is SYGVNS. V was shortened by 2 bases and J by 9 bases, with 5 bases between the two germline ends. The CDR3 consists of 11 residues. The CDR3 protein is CASSEGGEQFF. The CDR3 DNA follows: TGTGCCAGCAGTGAAGGAGGTGAGCAGTTCTTC.

This clonotype has at least ten counts. The rearrangement links TRBV12-3 or TRBV12-4 to TRBJ2-1, with TRBD2 matching 14 bases. The CDR3 spans 16 residues. The ends lost 6 bases at V and 6 bases at J; junction bases unmatched: 7. The CDR3 loop is CASSRGTSGSRNEQFF. The CDR3 nucleotides are TGTGCCAGCAGCCGTGGGACTAGCGGGAGCCGCAATGAGCAGTTCTTC.

In this sample, this clonotype turned up many times. This chain joins TRBV15 and TRBJ2-1; possible D gene TRBD2, 6 bases. The CDR3 loop spans 13 amino acids. Germline V lookup: CDR1 LNHNV, CDR2 YYDKDF (reference sequence). V lost 3 bases and J 13 bases, leaving 16 bases between the germline ends. CDR3 nucleotides: TGTGCCACCAGCAGCCTATTGGGGGGTAGACAGTTCTTC. The encoded protein is CATSSLLGGRQFF.

This clonotype was observed many times. The chain joins TRBV6-1 to TRBJ1-5, with D perhaps TRBD1 (5 bases). The V gene's germline CDR1 is MNHNS and CDR2 SASEGT. The CDR3 is made up of 13 amino acids. V was trimmed by 8 bases and J by 2 bases, leaving 10 bases between them. CDR3 residues: CASGAAGNQPQHF. For the CDR3, the DNA is TGTGCCAGCGGGGCGGCAGGCAATCAGCCCCAGCATTTT.

This clonotype has ten or more counts. The V and J genes are TRBV6-2 or TRBV6-3 and TRBJ1-2, with 8 bases that match TRBD1. CDR1 and CDR2 (germline): MNHEY, SVGEGT. With 4 bases clipped from V and 7 bases from J, the junction kept 17 bases outside the gene matches. The CDR3 loop spans 17 amino acids. The CDR3 spells CASSFPSGQGVSFGYTF. CDR3 coding DNA: TGTGCCAGCAGTTTCCCCTCCGGACAGGGCGTCAGTTTTGGCTACACCTTC.

This clonotype was picked up many times. The V and J genes are TRBV5-5 and TRBJ2-2, with D tentatively TRBD1 or TRBD2 (6 bases each). CDR1 SGHKS and CDR2 YYEKEE come from the germline V gene (reference sequence). V was trimmed by 2 bases and J by 2 bases, leaving 10 bases between them. This CDR3 is built from 15 residues. CDR3: CASSLGGFNTGELFF. DNA for the CDR3: TGTGCCAGCAGCTTAGGGGGGTTCAACACCGGGGAGCTGTTTTTT.

As to this clonotype: Since a much larger clone is just one base distant, this may be a read error. V is TRBV7-8 and J is TRBJ2-5; D is possibly TRBD1 (5 bases). This CDR3 has 15 residues. The V end was cut by 4 bases, the J end by 0 bases, with 12 bases between. Germline CDR1 and CDR2: SGHVS and FQNEAQ. CDR3 sequence (DNA): TGTGCCAGCAGCTCAGTTCGCAGGGACCAAGAGACCCAGTACTTC. Translation: CASSSVRRDQETQYF.

This clonotype appeared a few times. The chain combines TRBV2 with TRBJ2-1, with 8 bases matching TRBD2. There are 14 residues in the CDR3. CDR1 and CDR2 from the germline V gene are SNHLY and FYNNEI. The junction had 4 bases not matched to a gene; V was cut back by 3 bases and J by 6 bases. The CDR3 sequence: CASSEVGTSNEQFF. The CDR3 nucleotides are TGTGCCAGCAGTGAGGTGGGGACTAGCAATGAGCAGTTCTTC.

This clonotype was counted between two and nine times. The chain recombines TRBV20-1 with TRBJ2-5, with 10 bases that match TRBD2. Trimming removed 1 base from V and 7 bases from J; junction bases left unmatched: 12. CDR1 is DFQATT and CDR2 is SNEGSKA in the germline V gene (reference sequence). The CDR3 runs 16 residues. For the CDR3, the DNA is TGCAGTGCTAGAGTAGGATCGCTAGCGGGGGTCGGGACCCAGTACTTC. Protein: CSARVGSLAGVGTQYF.

The V gene is TRBV4-3, the J gene TRBJ1-5, with 7 positions matching TRBD1. With 4 bases clipped from V and 4 bases from J, the junction kept 4 bases outside the gene matches. Germline V gives CDR1 LGHNA, CDR2 YSLEER. The CDR3 length is 14 residues. The CDR3 protein is CASSPGDSNQPQHF. As DNA, the CDR3 is TGCGCCAGCAGCCCTGGGGACAGTAATCAGCCCCAGCATTTT.

This clonotype has a count of ten or more. The DNA for the CDR3 is TGTGCCGGCCTGGGAGGGGTGAACACCGGGGAGCTGTTTTTT. Its protein product is CAGLGGVNTGELFF. The gene calls are TRBV7-9 and TRBJ2-2, with 7 nucleotides matching TRBD2. Germline CDR1 reads SEHNR; CDR2 reads FQNEAQ (reference sequence). J lost 1 base, V lost 11 bases, and 7 bases had no gene match. There are 14 residues in the CDR3.

The J gene is TRBJ1-1, the V gene TRBV4-1; the D is unclear. The V end lost 2 bases, the J end lost 1 base, and 5 bases lay between the germline ends. The length of the CDR3 is 13 residues. Germline CDR1 reads MGHRA; CDR2 reads YSYEKL. The CDR3, as DNA: TGCGCCAGCAGCCAAAGACCGAACACTGAAGCTTTCTTT. Protein sequence: CASSQRPNTEAFF.

This clonotype occurred many times. This chain connects TRBV5-1 to TRBJ2-7; 9 bases align to TRBD2. CDR3 length: 18 residues. CDR1 and CDR2 from the germline V gene are SGHRS and YFSETQ. Germline trimming cut 0 bases from V and 3 bases from J; bases unmatched to any gene: 13. CDR3 sequence (DNA): TGCGCCAGCAGCTTGGTAGCTAGCGGGATCGGGGGGGGCTACGAGCAGTACTTC. Translating it yields CASSLVASGIGGGYEQYF.

This clonotype was seen ten or more times. The rearrangement uses TRBV12-3 or TRBV12-4 and TRBJ2-1; 8 nucleotides match TRBD1. V lost 10 bases, J lost 0 bases, and 8 bases stayed unmatched. There are 15 residues in the CDR3. The CDR3 spells CATQGAQVSYNEQFF. The CDR3 region has the DNA TGTGCCACCCAGGGGGCGCAGGTCTCCTACAATGAGCAGTTCTTC.

V is TRBV19 and J is TRBJ2-1; TRBD2 matches at 10 bases. The germline gives CDR1 LNHDA, CDR2 SQIVND (reference sequence). This CDR3 has 21 residues. Losses at the gene ends were 5 bases for V and 0 bases for J; bases not matched to a gene: 19. The CDR3 DNA is TGTGCCAGTAGTCTATTAATGGGTAGCGGGAGGTACCAGAGCTCCTACAATGAGCAGTTCTTC. This encodes CASSLLMGSGRYQSSYNEQFF.

J is TRBJ2-1 and V is TRBV4-1; 10 bases align to TRBD2. Trimming removed 1 base from V and 10 bases from J; junction bases left unmatched: 7. This CDR3 has 15 residues. Germline V gene lookup returns CDR1 MGHRA and CDR2 YSYEKL. The CDR3 reads CASSQASGSVWEQFF. The CDR3 DNA follows: TGCGCCAGCAGCCAAGCTAGCGGGAGTGTTTGGGAGCAGTTCTTC.

In this sample, this clonotype turned up many times. The CDR3 spells CARTGSSYNSPLHF. For the CDR3, the DNA is TGTGCCAGAACGGGATCGAGCTATAATTCACCCCTCCACTTT. The chain joins TRBV2 to TRBJ1-6, with no clear D. Trimming took off 9 bases at V and 3 bases at J, with 12 bases between the two ends. The germline CDR1 and CDR2 sequences are SNHLY and FYNNEI. The CDR3 covers 14 residues.

The rearrangement links TRBV11-3 to TRBJ2-7; possible D gene TRBD1, 5 bases. Per germline, CDR1 SGHNT and CDR2 YENEEA. This CDR3 comprises 16 residues. Trimming took 2 bases from V and 3 from J, leaving 17 bases between them. As DNA, the CDR3 is TGTGCCAGCAGCTTATTTGACAGCCAGCTTTACTACGAGCAGTACTTC. Amino acid sequence: CASSLFDSQLYYEQYF.

This clonotype has ten or more counts. The rearrangement links TRBV12-3 or TRBV12-4 to TRBJ2-2; D is unclear. The CDR3 is made up of 10 amino acids. The germline V and J ends were trimmed by 8 bases and 6 bases, with 4 bases remaining between them. This chain's CDR3 is CASGSGELFF. CDR3 nucleotides: TGTGCCAGCGGGTCCGGGGAGCTGTTTTTT.

With regard to this clonotype: It may be a read error: a sequence one base away is much more abundant. The chain is built from TRBV7-9 and TRBJ2-7; D unresolved. This CDR3 comprises 14 residues. The germline V gene encodes CDR1 SEHNR and CDR2 FQNEAQ (reference sequence). CDR3 DNA: TGTGCCGGCAGCTTTTCTCTTACTTCCTACGAGCAGTACTTC. This encodes CAGSFSLTSYEQYF. The full variable domain, its missing parts supplied by reference TRBV7-9 and TRBJ2-7, is DTGVSQNPRHKITKRGQNVTFRCDPISEHNRLYWYRQTLGQGPEFLTYFQNEAQLEKSRLLSDRFSAERPKGSFSTLEIQRTEQGDSAMYLCAGSFSLTSYEQYFGPGTRLTVT.

This clonotype was detected many times. This chain links TRBV12-3 or TRBV12-4 with TRBJ2-3; tentatively, D is TRBD2 (5 bases). This CDR3 spans 14 amino acids. The ends were cut back, 5 bases at V and 1 base at J, with 10 bases in the middle. The CDR3 here is CASSPRGGTDTQYF. The DNA for the CDR3 is TGTGCCAGCAGTCCCCGGGGAGGCACAGATACGCAGTATTTT.

This clonotype was seen repeatedly, ten times or more. The chain has TRBV27 and TRBJ2-3; no reliable D call. Looked up from germline, CDR1 is MNHEY and CDR2 is SMNVEV (reference sequence). V lost 6 bases and J lost 5, with 9 bases in between. This CDR3 has 12 residues. CDR3: CASSLLGDTQYF. As DNA, the CDR3 is TGTGCCAGCAGCCTACTCGGAGATACGCAGTATTTT.

This clonotype was found many times. This chain uses TRBV9 with TRBJ1-1, with 8 positions matching TRBD1. The germline V gene has CDR1 SGDLS and CDR2 YYNGEE. The CDR3 has 15 amino acids. V was clipped by 0 bases and J by 0 bases; unmatched bases: 1. The CDR3 spells CASSVAGGMNTEAFF. The CDR3 DNA reads TGTGCCAGCAGCGTAGCAGGGGGCATGAACACTGAAGCTTTCTTT.

This clonotype came up many times. This sequence joins TRBV12-3 or TRBV12-4 and TRBJ2-3; D gene uncertain. V lost 7 bases to trimming and J lost 5 bases, with 13 bases between them. The CDR3 runs 13 residues. The CDR3 is CASTLIPGDTQYF. The DNA of the CDR3 is TGTGCCAGCACTCTTATACCGGGAGATACGCAGTATTTT.